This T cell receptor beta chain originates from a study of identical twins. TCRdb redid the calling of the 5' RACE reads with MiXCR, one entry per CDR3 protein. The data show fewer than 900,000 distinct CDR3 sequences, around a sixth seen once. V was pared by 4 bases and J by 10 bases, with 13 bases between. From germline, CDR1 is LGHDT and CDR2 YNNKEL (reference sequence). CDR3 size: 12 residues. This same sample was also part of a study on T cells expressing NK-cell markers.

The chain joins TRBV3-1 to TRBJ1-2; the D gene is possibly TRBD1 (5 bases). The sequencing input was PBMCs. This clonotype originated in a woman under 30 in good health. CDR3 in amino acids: CASSRGVGDYTF. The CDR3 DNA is TGTGCCAGCAGCCGAGGGGTCGGAGACTACACCTTC.